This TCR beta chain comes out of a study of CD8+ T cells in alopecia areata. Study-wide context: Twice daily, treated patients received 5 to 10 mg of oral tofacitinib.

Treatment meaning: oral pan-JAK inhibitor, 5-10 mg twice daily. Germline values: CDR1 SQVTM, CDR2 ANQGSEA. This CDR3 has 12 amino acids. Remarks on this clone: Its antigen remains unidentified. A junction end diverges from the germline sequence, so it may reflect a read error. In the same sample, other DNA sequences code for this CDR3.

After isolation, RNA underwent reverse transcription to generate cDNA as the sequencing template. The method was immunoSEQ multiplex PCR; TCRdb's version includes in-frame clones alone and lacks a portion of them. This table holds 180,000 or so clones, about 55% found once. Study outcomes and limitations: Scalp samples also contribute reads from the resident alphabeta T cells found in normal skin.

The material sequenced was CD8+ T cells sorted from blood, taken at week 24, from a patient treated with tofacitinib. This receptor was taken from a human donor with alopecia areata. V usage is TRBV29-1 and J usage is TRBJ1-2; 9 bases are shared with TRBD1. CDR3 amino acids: CSVEDRGNGYTF. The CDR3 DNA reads TGCAGCGTGGAAGACAGGGGGAATGGCTACACCTTC.